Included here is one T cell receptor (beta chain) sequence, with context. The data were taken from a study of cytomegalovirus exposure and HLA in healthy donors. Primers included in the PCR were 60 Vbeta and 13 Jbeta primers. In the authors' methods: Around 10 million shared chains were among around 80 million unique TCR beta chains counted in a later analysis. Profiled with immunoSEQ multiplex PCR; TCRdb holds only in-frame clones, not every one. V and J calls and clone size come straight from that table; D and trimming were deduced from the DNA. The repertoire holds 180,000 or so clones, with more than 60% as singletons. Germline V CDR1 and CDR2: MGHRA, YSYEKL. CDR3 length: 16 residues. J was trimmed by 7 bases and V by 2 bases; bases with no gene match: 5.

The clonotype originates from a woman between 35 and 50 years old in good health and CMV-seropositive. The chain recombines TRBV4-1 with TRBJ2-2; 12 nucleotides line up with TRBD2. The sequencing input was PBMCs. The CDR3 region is CASSQPTSGSGGELFF. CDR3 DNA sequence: TGCGCCAGCAGCCAACCGACTAGCGGGAGCGGCGGGGAGCTGTTTTTT.